Listed here are 3 T cell receptor beta chains from one sample, sequenced in a study of CD8 T cells in ankylosing spondylitis. TCRdb used MiXCR to reprocess the 5' RACE reads, holding one entry per CDR3 protein. Of 240,000 or so distinct CDR3 sequences in the sample, 8% to 9.5% are singletons; the top ten hold about 6.8%. The sequenced material came from blood, either unsorted or a sorted T cell fraction (not recorded which). These TCRs come from a male donor with ankylosing spondylitis or in good health (not recorded which).

In its sample, this clonotype was seen many times. In DNA form, the CDR3 reads TGTGCCAGCAGCGCAACGCAGGGGGCGAGGGAGAGTAAGGGAGCGTTCTTT. Translated: CASSATQGARESKGAFF. The gene calls are TRBV6-1 and TRBJ1-1; 8 bases are a match to TRBD1. Germline values: CDR1 MNHNS, CDR2 SASEGT. The CDR3 length is 17 residues. The J segment lost 14 bases and the V segment lost 6 bases, leaving 26 bases of the junction unmatched.

This clonotype appeared a few times. The V gene is TRBV20-1, the J gene TRBJ2-7, with 11 bases aligning to TRBD1. The length of the CDR3 is 16 residues. Germline CDR1 DFQATT, CDR2 SNEGSKA (reference sequence). The junction had 7 bases not matched to a gene; V was cut back by 1 base and J by 2 bases. CDR3 protein: CSARGLDRGPAYEQYF. For the CDR3, the DNA is TGCAGTGCTAGAGGGCTGGACAGGGGGCCTGCCTACGAGCAGTACTTC.

The V call is TRBV6-2 or TRBV6-3, the J call TRBJ2-3, with a tentative D call TRBD2 (6 bases). CDR1 is MNHEY and CDR2 is SVGEGT in the germline V gene. This CDR3 has 14 amino acids. The V end lost 11 bases, the J end lost 6 bases, and 21 bases lay between the germline ends. DNA for the CDR3: TGTGCCGGATCAGGACCGGGACTTATGGATACGCAGTATTTT. Its translation: CAGSGPGLMDTQYF.